These 25 T cell receptor beta chains were sequenced from one sample in a study of shared clonotypes between healthy human individuals. The table came from immunoSEQ multiplex PCR; TCRdb's copy has only in-frame clones and leaves some out. The sample shows 1 million to 1.2 million clones, 70% to 85% of them seen only once. The specimen was memory CD4+ T cells from PBMCs. The subset denotes: CD45RA-negative fraction. These receptors all stem from a man aged 18 to 35 in good health. Some clones in this sample may be carry-over from other donors' samples.

The V gene is TRBV7-8, the J gene TRBJ1-5, with D possibly TRBD1 on 5 matching bases. The CDR3 length is 16 residues. Trimming stripped 2 bases from V and 6 bases from J, with 17 bases between. From germline, CDR1 is SGHVS and CDR2 FQNEAQ. CDR3 loop: CASSLSTPGYSQPQHF. CDR3 DNA sequence: TGTGCCAGCAGCTTAAGTACCCCAGGGTATAGTCAGCCCCAGCATTTT.

CDR3 sequence (DNA): TGTGCCAGCAGCCAGGGACTAGCGGGATTCTACGAGCAGTACTTC. Protein sequence: CASSQGLAGFYEQYF. This chain connects TRBV7-6 to TRBJ2-7, with TRBD2 matching 13 bases. Germline V gene sequence: CDR1 SGHVS, CDR2 FNYEAQ. With V trimmed by 5 bases and J by 3 bases, 4 bases remained unmatched. This CDR3 comprises 15 residues.

V gene TRBV13 combines with J gene TRBJ1-2; no reliable D call. V dropped 6 bases and J dropped 8 bases, with 19 bases sitting between them. Germline-derived CDR1 and CDR2 are PRHDT and FYEKMQ (reference sequence). The CDR3 is 14 amino acids. The CDR3 reads CASSSTSGSQGYTF. DNA for the CDR3: TGTGCCAGCAGTTCAACCTCGGGCAGTCAAGGCTACACCTTC. Full variable domain (remainder filled in from reference TRBV13 and TRBJ1-2): AAGVIQSPRHLIKEKRETATLKCYPIPRHDTVYWYQQGPGQDPQFLISFYEKMQSDKGSIPDRFSAQQFSDYHSELNMSSLELGDSALYFCASSSTSGSQGYTFGSGTRLTVV.

Details on this clone: Other DNA sequences within the sample encode an identical CDR3. This chain links TRBV5-1 with TRBJ2-1; D is uncertain. CDR1 is SGHRS, CDR2 YFSETQ, per germline. This CDR3 comprises 16 residues. Between the trimmed V and J ends, which lost 0 bases and 2 bases, there was a span of 12 bases. The DNA of the CDR3 is TGCGCCAGCAGCTTGGCGTCCCAGGCGACCTACAATGAGCAGTTCTTC. As protein: CASSLASQATYNEQFF.

The chain is built from TRBV28 and TRBJ1-1; 7 nucleotides match TRBD1. J lost 4 bases, V lost 2 bases, and 10 bases had no gene match. Per germline, CDR1 MDHEN and CDR2 SYDVKM. CDR3 length: 16 amino acids. DNA for the CDR3: TGTGCCAGCAGTTTAGCGAGACAGGGCGAGAGCACTGAAGCTTTCTTT. It codes for CASSLARQGESTEAFF.

This clone was seen more than once but under ten times. This chain uses TRBV11-2 with TRBJ2-7; tentatively, D is TRBD1 or TRBD2 (5 bases each). Germline V gene sequence: CDR1 SGHAT, CDR2 FQNNGV. Trimming cost V 0 bases and J 9 bases, with 18 bases left between them. CDR3 size: 15 residues. CDR3 DNA: TGTGCCAGCAGCTTAGATGGGACGTACCCTGTAATGCAGTACTTC. Amino acid sequence: CASSLDGTYPVMQYF.

This clone was observed a few times. The chain joins TRBV9 to TRBJ2-1; 7 positions agree with TRBD2. J lost 7 bases, V lost 0 bases, and 7 bases had no gene match. Germline V gene data show CDR1 as SGDLS and CDR2 as YYNGEE. This CDR3 comprises 15 residues. CDR3 DNA sequence: TGTGCCAGCAGCGTAGAGTGGGAGGGATGGAATGAGCAGTTCTTC. As protein: CASSVEWEGWNEQFF.

The chain links TRBV27 to TRBJ2-5; D gene ambiguous. The V gene lost 5 bases and the J gene lost 4 bases, with 14 bases spanning the gap. CDR3 length: 14 residues. Germline CDR1 MNHEY, CDR2 SMNVEV (reference sequence). CDR3 sequence: CASSAGFFGETQYF. In nucleotides, the CDR3 is TGTGCCAGCAGTGCCGGATTTTTTGGAGAGACCCAGTACTTC.

The CDR3 sequence is CASSLGNEKLFF. The DNA for the CDR3 is TGTGCCAGCAGTTTAGGTAATGAAAAACTGTTTTTT. The chain is built from TRBV28 and TRBJ1-4; D not certain. V gave up 2 bases and J gave up 4 bases, with 2 bases separating them. Germline CDR1 and CDR2: MDHEN and SYDVKM. This CDR3 has 12 residues.

V usage is TRBV4-2 and J usage is TRBJ2-2; D unresolved. Looked up from germline, CDR1 is LGHNA and CDR2 is YNFKEQ. Trimming took 0 bases from V and 6 from J, leaving 8 bases between them. The length of the CDR3 is 14 residues. The CDR3 bases are TGTGCCAGCAGCCAAGACCCCCTAGCCGGGGAGCTGTTTTTT. Protein: CASSQDPLAGELFF.

Remarks on this clone: One end of the junction fails to match germline, which may point to a read error. The V and J genes are TRBV4-1 and TRBJ2-7; tentative D call: TRBD1 (5 bases). In germline, CDR1 is MGHRA, CDR2 YSYEKL. CDR3 length: 15 amino acids. The CDR3 coding sequence is TGCGCCAGCAGCCCAAGCATAGGGAAGGGGTACGGGCAGTACTTC. It is translated as CASSPSIGKGYGQYF.

The chain recombines TRBV25-1 with TRBJ2-3, with 9 positions matching TRBD1. The CDR3 runs 15 residues. Germline CDR1 and CDR2: MGHDK and SYGVNS. Germline trimming cut 8 bases from V and 3 bases from J; bases unmatched to any gene: 9. The CDR3 DNA reads as TGTGCCAGCGCTACAGGGGGCGAGGGTACAGATACGCAGTATTTT. Translated, it gives CASATGGEGTDTQYF.

A remark on this clone: A far larger clone is one base from this, pointing to a likely read error. This chain uses TRBV6-5 with TRBJ1-5; the D gene is possibly TRBD1 (5 bases). Germline lookup yields CDR1 MNHEY and CDR2 SVGAGI. V lost 5 bases and J 6 bases, leaving 17 bases between the germline ends. The CDR3 loop spans 15 amino acids. In nucleotides, the CDR3 is TGTGCCAGCAGTCCACAGTGGGGGAGGAGTCAGCCCCAGCATTTT. This sequence encodes CASSPQWGRSQPQHF.

This sequence joins TRBV7-8 and TRBJ2-3, with no clear D. Trimming took 4 bases from V and 4 from J, leaving 12 bases between them. Germline lookup yields CDR1 SGHVS and CDR2 FQNEAQ. This CDR3 is built from 14 residues. CDR3 protein: CASSSTGSADTQYF. CDR3 nucleotides: TGTGCCAGCAGCTCAACTGGTTCGGCAGATACGCAGTATTTT.

The chain links TRBV7-9 to TRBJ2-3; TRBD2 matches 11 bases. The V gene end was trimmed by 1 base and the J gene end by 4 bases; junction bases not matched to a gene: 4. This CDR3 spans 16 amino acids. Germline CDR1 SEHNR, CDR2 FQNEAQ (reference sequence). The CDR3: CASSLVLAGAADTQYF. The CDR3 DNA is TGTGCCAGCAGCTTAGTACTAGCGGGAGCCGCAGATACGCAGTATTTT. Combining the CDR3 with reference TRBV7-9 and TRBJ2-3 gives the whole variable domain DTGVSQNPRHKITKRGQNVTFRCDPISEHNRLYWYRQTLGQGPEFLTYFQNEAQLEKSRLLSDRFSAERPKGSFSTLEIQRTEQGDSAMYLCASSLVLAGAADTQYFGPGTRLTVL.

This clone was picked up a small number of times. The rearrangement joins TRBV5-1 to TRBJ1-5; D is perhaps TRBD1 (6 bases). V lost 3 bases and J 7 bases, leaving 14 bases between the germline ends. This CDR3 is 14 amino acids long. Germline lookup yields CDR1 SGHRS and CDR2 YFSETQ. CDR3 loop: CASSSSGEGQPQHF. The CDR3 nucleotides read TGCGCCAGCAGCTCGTCAGGGGAGGGCCAGCCCCAGCATTTT.

V is TRBV4-2 and J is TRBJ2-7; D gene ambiguous. With 4 bases removed from V and 0 bases from J, the gap between germline ends came to 10 bases. CDR3 size: 14 residues. Germline values: CDR1 LGHNA, CDR2 YNFKEQ. The CDR3 coding sequence is TGTGCCAGCAGCCCCAGGTCCAACTCCTACGAGCAGTACTTC. This codes for CASSPRSNSYEQYF.

The J gene is TRBJ2-1, the V gene TRBV2; D not resolved. The CDR3 extends over 15 amino acids. The V end lost 7 bases, the J end lost 0 bases, and 13 bases lay between the germline ends. Germline CDR1 reads SNHLY; CDR2 reads FYNNEI. In nucleotides, the CDR3 is TGTGCCAGCACTTACGTCGCGAGCTCCTACAATGAGCAGTTCTTC. Amino acids: CASTYVASSYNEQFF.

This clone was found many times. The genes are TRBV19 and TRBJ2-5; D not certain. The CDR3 has 14 amino acids. Trimming removed 5 bases at V and 1 base at J, with 11 bases between. Germline CDR1 reads LNHDA; CDR2 reads SQIVND (reference sequence). The CDR3 nucleotides are TGTGCCAGTAGTGGAGAGACACCCCAAGAGACCCAGTACTTC. It specifies CASSGETPQETQYF.

In its sample, this clone was seen a few times. The J gene is TRBJ1-2, the V gene TRBV7-3; D remains ambiguous. V was clipped by 3 bases and J by 1 base, with 6 bases between them. Germline loops: CDR1 SGHTA, CDR2 FQGTGA. This CDR3 has 13 amino acids. CDR3 in amino acids: CASSFESNYGYTF. CDR3 DNA: TGTGCCAGCAGCTTTGAGAGTAACTATGGCTACACCTTC.

This clone was detected once. The CDR3 protein is CSASNNNEQFF. The CDR3 DNA is TGCAGTGCTTCCAATAACAATGAGCAGTTCTTC. The chain joins TRBV20-1 to TRBJ2-1; no firm D call. Germline V CDR1 and CDR2: DFQATT, SNEGSKA (reference sequence). The V end lost 5 bases, the J end lost 5 bases, and 7 bases lay between the germline ends. CDR3 length: 11 residues.

This clone has only one observation. The rearrangement uses TRBV5-1 and TRBJ2-1; 7 nucleotides match TRBD2. V lost 6 bases and J lost 6; bases outside the gene matches: 9. This CDR3 is built from 14 residues. From germline, CDR1 is SGHRS and CDR2 YFSETQ. The CDR3 bases are TGCGCCAGCACCATAGGACTAGACCTCAATGAGCAGTTCTTC. Its translation: CASTIGLDLNEQFF.

This clone showed up just a few times. V and J are TRBV5-1 and TRBJ2-5; D unresolved. Germline-derived CDR1 and CDR2 are SGHRS and YFSETQ. Trimming cost V 0 bases and J 5 bases, with 17 bases left between them. This CDR3 is 16 amino acids long. CDR3 in DNA: TGCGCCAGCAGCTTGGACGGGTCGGGTCAGAGGGAGACCCAGTACTTC. As protein: CASSLDGSGQRETQYF.

The gene calls are TRBV5-4 and TRBJ1-3; the D is unclear. Germline V gene sequence: CDR1 SGHNT, CDR2 YYREEE (reference sequence). CDR3 length equals 15 residues. V was shortened by 1 base and J by 3 bases, with 11 bases between the two germline ends. This CDR3 is CASSLWAGGGNTIYF. The DNA for the CDR3 is TGTGCCAGCAGCTTGTGGGCAGGAGGTGGAAACACCATATATTTT. Using reference TRBV5-4 and TRBJ1-3 for the parts outside the CDR3, the full variable domain is ETGVTQSPTHLIKTRGQQVTLRCSSQSGHNTVSWYQQALGQGPQFIFQYYREEENGRGNFPPRFSGLQFPNYSSELNVNALELDDSALYLCASSLWAGGGNTIYFGEGSWLTVV.

The chain is built from TRBV2 and TRBJ2-7; 7 nucleotides agree with TRBD1. The germline V gene encodes CDR1 SNHLY and CDR2 FYNNEI. Trimming took 4 bases from V and 6 from J; bases not matched to a gene: 9. The CDR3 extends over 14 amino acids. The CDR3 DNA reads TGTGCCAGCAGTGGGCGACAGGGTGGAGGCGAGCAGTACTTC. It translates to CASSGRQGGGEQYF.